Below, one TCR beta chain is given with its context. V was pared by 7 bases and J by 1 base, with 8 bases between. From germline, CDR1 is SNHLY and CDR2 FYNNEI. CDR3 size: 12 residues. These data come from a study of control samples from healthy donors and cancer patients. Sequencing was performed with immunoSEQ multiplex PCR; in TCRdb, only in-frame clones are kept and a portion is missing. The sample shows approximately 160,000 clones, approximately 90% of them seen only once. The TCR was taken from a woman aged 30 to 39 in good health. This sequence joins TRBV2 and TRBJ2-7; D remains ambiguous. Sequenced input: blood. CDR3 amino acids: CASMGISYEQYF. DNA for the CDR3: TGTGCCAGCATGGGGATTTCCTACGAGCAGTACTTC.